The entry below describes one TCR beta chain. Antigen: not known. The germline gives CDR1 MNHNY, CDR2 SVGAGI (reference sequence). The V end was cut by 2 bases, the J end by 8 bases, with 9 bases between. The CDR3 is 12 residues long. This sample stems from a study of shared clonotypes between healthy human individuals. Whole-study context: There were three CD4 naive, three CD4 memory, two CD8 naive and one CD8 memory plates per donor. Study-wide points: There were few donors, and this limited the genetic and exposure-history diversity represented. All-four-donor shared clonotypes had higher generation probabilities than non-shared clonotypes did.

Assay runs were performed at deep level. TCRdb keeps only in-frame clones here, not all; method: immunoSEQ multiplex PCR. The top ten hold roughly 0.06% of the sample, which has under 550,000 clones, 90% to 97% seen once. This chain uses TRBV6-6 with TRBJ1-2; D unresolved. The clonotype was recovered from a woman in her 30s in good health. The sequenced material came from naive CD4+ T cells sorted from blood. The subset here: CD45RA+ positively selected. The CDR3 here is CASSYPNLGYTF. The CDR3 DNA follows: TGTGCCAGCAGTTACCCCAATCTGGGCTACACCTTC.